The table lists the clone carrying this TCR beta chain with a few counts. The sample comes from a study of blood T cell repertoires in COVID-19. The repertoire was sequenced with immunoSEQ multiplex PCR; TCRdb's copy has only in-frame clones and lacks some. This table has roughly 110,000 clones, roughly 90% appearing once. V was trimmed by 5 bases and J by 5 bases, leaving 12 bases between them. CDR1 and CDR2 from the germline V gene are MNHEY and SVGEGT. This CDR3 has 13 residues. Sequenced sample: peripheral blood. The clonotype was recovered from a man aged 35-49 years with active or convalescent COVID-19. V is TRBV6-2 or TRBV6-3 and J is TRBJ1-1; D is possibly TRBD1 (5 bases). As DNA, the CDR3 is TGTGCCAGCAGTGATCAGGGTCGGACTGAAGCTTTCTTT. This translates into CASSDQGRTEAFF.